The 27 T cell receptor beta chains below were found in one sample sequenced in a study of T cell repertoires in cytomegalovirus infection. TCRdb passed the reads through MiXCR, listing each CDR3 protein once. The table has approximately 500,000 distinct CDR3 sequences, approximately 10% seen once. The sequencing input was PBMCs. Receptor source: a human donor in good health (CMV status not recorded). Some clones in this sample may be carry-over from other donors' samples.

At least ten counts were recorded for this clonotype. In DNA, the CDR3 is TGTGCCAGCAGCGCAGACAGGGGATACGAGCAGTACTTC. This gives the protein CASSADRGYEQYF. The chain links TRBV12-3 or TRBV12-4 to TRBJ2-7; 8 bases map to TRBD1. Unmatched junction bases numbered 5, after V lost 6 bases and J lost 4 bases. The CDR3 spans 13 residues.

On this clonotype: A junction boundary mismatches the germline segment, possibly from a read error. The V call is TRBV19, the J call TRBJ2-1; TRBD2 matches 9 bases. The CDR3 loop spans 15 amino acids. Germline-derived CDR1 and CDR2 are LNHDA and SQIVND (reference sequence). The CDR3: CSSNPGGSGSNEQFF. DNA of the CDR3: TGTTCCAGTAATCCCGGGGGTAGCGGGAGCAATGAGCAGTTCTTC.

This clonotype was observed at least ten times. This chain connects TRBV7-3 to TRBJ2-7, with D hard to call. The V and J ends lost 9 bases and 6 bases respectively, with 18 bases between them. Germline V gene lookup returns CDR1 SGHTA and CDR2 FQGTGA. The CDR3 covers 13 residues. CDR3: CASTTQPGGEQYF. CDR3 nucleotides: TGTGCCAGTACTACCCAACCCGGTGGCGAGCAGTACTTC. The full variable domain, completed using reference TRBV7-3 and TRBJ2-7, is GAGVSQTPSNKVTEKGKYVELRCDPISGHTALYWYRQSLGQGPEFLIYFQGTGAADDSGLPNDRFFAVRPEGSVSTLKIQRTERGDSAVYLCASTTQPGGEQYFGPGTRLTVT.

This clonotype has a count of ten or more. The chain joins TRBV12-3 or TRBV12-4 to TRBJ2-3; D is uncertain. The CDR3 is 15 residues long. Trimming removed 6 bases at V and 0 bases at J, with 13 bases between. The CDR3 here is CASRLLTTSTDTQYF. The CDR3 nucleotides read TGTGCCAGCAGGCTTTTGACAACTAGCACAGATACGCAGTATTTT.

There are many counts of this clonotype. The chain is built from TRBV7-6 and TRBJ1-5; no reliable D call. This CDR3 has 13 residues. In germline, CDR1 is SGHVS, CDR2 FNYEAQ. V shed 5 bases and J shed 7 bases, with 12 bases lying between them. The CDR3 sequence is CASSLTELQPQHF. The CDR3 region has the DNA TGTGCCAGCAGCCTCACCGAGTTGCAGCCCCAGCATTTT.

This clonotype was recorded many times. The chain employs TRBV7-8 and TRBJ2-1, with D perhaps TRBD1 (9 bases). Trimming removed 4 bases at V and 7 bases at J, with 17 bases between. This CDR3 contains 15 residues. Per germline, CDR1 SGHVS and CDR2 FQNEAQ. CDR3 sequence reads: CASSSGTGTRNEQFF. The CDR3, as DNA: TGTGCCAGCAGCTCCGGGACAGGGACTAGGAATGAGCAGTTCTTC.

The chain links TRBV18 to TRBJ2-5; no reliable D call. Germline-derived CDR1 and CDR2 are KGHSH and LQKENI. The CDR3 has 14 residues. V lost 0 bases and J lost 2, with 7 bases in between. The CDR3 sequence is CASSPPPSQETQYF. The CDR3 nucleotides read TGTGCCAGCTCACCACCGCCCTCACAAGAGACCCAGTACTTC.

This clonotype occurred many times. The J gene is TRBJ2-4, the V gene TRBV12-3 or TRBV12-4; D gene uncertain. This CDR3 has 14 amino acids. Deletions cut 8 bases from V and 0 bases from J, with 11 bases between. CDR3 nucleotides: TGTGCCAGCGGTGGATTACTAGCCAAAAACATTCAGTACTTC. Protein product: CASGGLLAKNIQYF.

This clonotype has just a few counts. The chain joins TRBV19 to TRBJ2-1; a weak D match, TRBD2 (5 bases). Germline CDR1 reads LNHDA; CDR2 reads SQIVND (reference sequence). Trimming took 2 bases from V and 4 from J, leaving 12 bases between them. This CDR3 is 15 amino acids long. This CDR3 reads CASSINGMGYNEQFF. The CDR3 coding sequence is TGTGCCAGTAGTATAAACGGGATGGGGTACAATGAGCAGTTCTTC.

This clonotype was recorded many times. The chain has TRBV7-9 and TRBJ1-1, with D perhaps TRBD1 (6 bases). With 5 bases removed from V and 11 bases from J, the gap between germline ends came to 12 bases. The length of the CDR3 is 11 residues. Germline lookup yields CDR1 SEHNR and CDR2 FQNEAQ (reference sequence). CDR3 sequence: CASSQGPWAFF. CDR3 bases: TGTGCCAGCAGCCAGGGGCCTTGGGCTTTCTTT. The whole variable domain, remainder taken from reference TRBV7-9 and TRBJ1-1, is DTGVSQNPRHKITKRGQNVTFRCDPISEHNRLYWYRQTLGQGPEFLTYFQNEAQLEKSRLLSDRFSAERPKGSFSTLEIQRTEQGDSAMYLCASSQGPWAFFGQGTRLTVV.

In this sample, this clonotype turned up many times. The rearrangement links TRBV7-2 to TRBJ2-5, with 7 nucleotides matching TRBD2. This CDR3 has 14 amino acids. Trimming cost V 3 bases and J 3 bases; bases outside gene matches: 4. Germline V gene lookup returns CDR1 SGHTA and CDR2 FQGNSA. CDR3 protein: CASSFGGRKETQYF. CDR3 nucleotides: TGTGCCAGCAGCTTCGGCGGGAGAAAAGAGACCCAGTACTTC.

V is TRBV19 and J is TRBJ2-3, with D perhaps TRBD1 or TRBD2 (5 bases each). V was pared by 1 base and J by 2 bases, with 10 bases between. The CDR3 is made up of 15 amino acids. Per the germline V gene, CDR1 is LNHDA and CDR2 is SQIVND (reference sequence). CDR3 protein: CASSIGDGSTDTQYF. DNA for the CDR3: TGTGCCAGTAGTATAGGGGACGGATCCACAGATACGCAGTATTTT.

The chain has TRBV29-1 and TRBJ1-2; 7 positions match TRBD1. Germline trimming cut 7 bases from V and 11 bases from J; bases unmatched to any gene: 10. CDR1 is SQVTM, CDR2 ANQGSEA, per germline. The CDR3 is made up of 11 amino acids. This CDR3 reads CSDWGVTGYTF. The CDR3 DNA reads TGCAGCGACTGGGGGGTGACAGGGTACACCTTC.

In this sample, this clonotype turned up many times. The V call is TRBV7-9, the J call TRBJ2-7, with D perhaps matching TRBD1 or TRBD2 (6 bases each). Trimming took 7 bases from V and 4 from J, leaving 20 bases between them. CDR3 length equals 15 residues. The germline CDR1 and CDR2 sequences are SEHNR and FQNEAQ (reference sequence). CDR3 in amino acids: CASTSRTGAVYEQYF. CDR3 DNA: TGTGCCAGCACCTCTAGAACGGGGGCAGTGTACGAGCAGTACTTC.

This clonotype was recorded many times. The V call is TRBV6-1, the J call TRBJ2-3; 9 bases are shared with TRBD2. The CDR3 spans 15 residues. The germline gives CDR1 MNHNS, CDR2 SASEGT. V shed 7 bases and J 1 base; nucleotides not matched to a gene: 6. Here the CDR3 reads CASTSGGRGTDTQYF. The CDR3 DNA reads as TGTGCCAGCACTAGTGGCGGGAGGGGCACAGATACGCAGTATTTT.

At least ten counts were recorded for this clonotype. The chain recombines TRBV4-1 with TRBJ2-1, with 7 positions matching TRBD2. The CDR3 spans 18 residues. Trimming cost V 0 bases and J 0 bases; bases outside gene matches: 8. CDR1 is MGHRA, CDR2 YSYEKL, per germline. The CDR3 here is CASSQDSGGTTSYNEQFF. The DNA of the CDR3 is TGCGCCAGCAGCCAAGATTCCGGGGGGACTACCTCCTACAATGAGCAGTTCTTC.

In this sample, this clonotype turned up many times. Here the CDR3 reads CATGDRGEETQYF. The CDR3 DNA sequence: TGTGCTACGGGGGACAGGGGGGAAGAGACCCAGTACTTC. The chain has TRBV7-8 and TRBJ2-5; 11 bases line up with TRBD1. The CDR3 covers 13 residues. Germline V gene sequence: CDR1 SGHVS, CDR2 FQNEAQ.

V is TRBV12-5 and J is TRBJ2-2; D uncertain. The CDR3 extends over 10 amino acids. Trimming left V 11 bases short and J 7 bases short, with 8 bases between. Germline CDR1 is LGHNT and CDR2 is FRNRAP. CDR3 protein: CAFPVGELFF. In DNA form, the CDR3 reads TGTGCTTTCCCGGTCGGGGAGCTGTTTTTT.

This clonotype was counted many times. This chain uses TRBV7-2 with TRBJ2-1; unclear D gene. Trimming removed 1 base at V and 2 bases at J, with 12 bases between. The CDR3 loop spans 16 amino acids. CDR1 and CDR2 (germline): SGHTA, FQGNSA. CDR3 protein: CASSLESTGPYNEQFF. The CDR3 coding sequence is TGTGCCAGCAGCTTAGAGTCGACGGGCCCCTACAATGAGCAGTTCTTC.

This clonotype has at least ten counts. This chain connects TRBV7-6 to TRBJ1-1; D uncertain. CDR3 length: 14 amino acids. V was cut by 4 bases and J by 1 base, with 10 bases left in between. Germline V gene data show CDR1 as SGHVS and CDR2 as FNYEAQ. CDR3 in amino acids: CASSSQTANTEAFF. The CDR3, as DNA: TGTGCCAGCAGCTCTCAAACAGCGAACACTGAAGCTTTCTTT.

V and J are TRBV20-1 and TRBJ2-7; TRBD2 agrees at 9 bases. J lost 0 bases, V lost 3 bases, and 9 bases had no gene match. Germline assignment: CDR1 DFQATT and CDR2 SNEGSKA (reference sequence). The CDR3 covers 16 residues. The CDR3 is CSARGLAPISSYEQYF. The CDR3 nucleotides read TGCAGTGCTAGGGGACTAGCCCCGATTAGCTCCTACGAGCAGTACTTC.

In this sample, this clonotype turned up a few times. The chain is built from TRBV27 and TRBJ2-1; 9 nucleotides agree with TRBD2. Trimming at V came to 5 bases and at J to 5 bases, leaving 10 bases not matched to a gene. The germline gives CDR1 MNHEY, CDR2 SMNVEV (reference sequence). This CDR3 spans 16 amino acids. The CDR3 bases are TGTGCCAGCAGTATCATAGCGGGAGCCCCGCACAATGAGCAGTTCTTC. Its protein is CASSIIAGAPHNEQFF.

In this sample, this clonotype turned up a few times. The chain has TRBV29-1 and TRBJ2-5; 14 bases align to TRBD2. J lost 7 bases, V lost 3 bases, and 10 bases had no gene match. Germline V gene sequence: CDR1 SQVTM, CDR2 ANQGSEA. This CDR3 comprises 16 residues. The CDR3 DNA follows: TGCAGCGTTGATCGGGCCGGACTAGCGGGAGGAGGGACCCAGTACTTC. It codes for CSVDRAGLAGGGTQYF.

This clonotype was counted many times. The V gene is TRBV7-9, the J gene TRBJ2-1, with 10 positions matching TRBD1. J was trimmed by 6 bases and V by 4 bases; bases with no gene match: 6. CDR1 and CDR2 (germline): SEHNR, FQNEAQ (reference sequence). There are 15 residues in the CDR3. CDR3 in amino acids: CASSSVRDRGNEQFF. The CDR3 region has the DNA TGTGCCAGCAGCTCGGTCCGGGACAGGGGCAATGAGCAGTTCTTC.

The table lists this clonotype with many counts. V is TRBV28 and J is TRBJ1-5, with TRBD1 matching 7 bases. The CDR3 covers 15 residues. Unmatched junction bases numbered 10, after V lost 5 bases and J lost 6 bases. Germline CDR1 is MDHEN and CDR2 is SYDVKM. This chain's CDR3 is CASSPYRGGIQPQHF. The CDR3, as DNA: TGTGCCAGCAGTCCATACAGGGGAGGAATTCAGCCCCAGCATTTT. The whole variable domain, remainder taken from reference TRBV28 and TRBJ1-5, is DVKVTQSSRYLVKRTGEKVFLECVQDMDHENMFWYRQDPGLGLRLIYFSYDVKMKEKGDIPEGYSVSREKKERFSLILESASTNQTSMYLCASSPYRGGIQPQHFGDGTRLSIL.

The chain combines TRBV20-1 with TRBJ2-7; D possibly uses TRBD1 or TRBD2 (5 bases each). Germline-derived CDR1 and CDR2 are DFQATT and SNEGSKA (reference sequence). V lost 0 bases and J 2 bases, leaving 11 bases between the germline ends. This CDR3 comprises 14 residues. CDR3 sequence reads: CSAREPGTPYEQYF. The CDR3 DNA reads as TGCAGTGCTAGAGAGCCCGGGACGCCCTACGAGCAGTACTTC.

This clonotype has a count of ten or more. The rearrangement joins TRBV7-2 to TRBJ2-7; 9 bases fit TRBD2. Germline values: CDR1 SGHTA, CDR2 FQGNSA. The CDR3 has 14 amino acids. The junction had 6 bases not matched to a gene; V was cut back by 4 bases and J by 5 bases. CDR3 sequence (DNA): TGTGCCAGCAGCTGGGGACTAGCCGGGGACGAGCAGTACTTC. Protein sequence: CASSWGLAGDEQYF.